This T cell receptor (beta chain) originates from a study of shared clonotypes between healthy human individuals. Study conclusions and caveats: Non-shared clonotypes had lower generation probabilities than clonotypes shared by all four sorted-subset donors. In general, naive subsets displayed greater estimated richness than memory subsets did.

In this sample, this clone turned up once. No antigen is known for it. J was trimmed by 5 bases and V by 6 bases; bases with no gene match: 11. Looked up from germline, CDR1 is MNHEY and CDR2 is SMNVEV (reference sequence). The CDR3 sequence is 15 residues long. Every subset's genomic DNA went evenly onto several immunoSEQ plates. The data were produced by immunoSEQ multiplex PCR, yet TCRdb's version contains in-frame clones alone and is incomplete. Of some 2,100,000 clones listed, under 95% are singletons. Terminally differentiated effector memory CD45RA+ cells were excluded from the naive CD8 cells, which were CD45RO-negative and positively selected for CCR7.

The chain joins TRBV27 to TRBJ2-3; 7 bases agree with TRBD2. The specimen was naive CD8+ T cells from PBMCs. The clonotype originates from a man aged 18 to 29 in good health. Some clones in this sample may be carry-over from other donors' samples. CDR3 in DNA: TGTGCCAGCAGCCCCGGGAGGTGGGTGGTAGATACGCAGTATTTT. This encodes CASSPGRWVVDTQYF.